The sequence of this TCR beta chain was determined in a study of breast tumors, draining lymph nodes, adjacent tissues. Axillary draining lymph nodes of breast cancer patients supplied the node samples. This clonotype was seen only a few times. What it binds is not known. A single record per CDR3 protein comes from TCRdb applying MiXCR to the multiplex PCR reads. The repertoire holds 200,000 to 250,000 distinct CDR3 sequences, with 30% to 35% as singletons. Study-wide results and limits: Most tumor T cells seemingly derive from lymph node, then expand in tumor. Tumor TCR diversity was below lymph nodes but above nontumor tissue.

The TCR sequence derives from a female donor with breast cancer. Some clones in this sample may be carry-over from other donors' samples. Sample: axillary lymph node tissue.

CDR3 protein: CASSFSAADTGELFF. CDR3 coding DNA: TGTGCCAGCAGTTTCTCGGCGGCAGACACCGGGGAGCTGTTTTTT. V is TRBV27 and J is TRBJ2-2; no definite D call. Trimming left V 3 bases short and J 3 bases short, with 11 bases between. Germline assignment: CDR1 MNHEY and CDR2 SMNVEV (reference sequence). The CDR3 has 15 residues.